The clone carrying this T cell receptor (beta chain) was picked up a small number of times. Only in-frame clones appear in the TCRdb table, and some are missing; sequencing was by immunoSEQ multiplex PCR. The table has over 60,000 clones, roughly 83% seen once. The J segment lost 2 bases and the V segment lost 1 base, leaving 1 base of the junction unmatched. The germline V gene encodes CDR1 LGHNA and CDR2 YNFKEQ. This CDR3 comprises 17 residues. This sample is part of a study of OX40 agonist ivuxolimab in advanced cancers. Study-wide context: Hepatocellular carcinoma, melanoma, renal cell or head and neck cancer affected the dose-escalation patients. A history of anti-PD-1, anti-PD-L1 or anti-CTLA-4 therapy was acceptable, and 40% to 45% had some.

Sequenced here: CD4+ or CD8+ T cells sorted from blood, sampled in a trial of the OX40 agonist ivuxolimab. This receptor was identified in an adult with an advanced solid tumor such as melanoma, head and neck, liver or kidney cancer. The V and J genes are TRBV4-2 and TRBJ2-2; TRBD2 aligns across 13 bases. CDR3 amino acids: CASSQGGLAGNTGELFF. As DNA, the CDR3 is TGTGCCAGCAGCCAAGGGGGACTAGCGGGAAACACCGGGGAGCTGTTTTTT.